Below, one T cell receptor beta chain is given with its context. Its antigen is still unknown. This sample was taken from a study of blood T cells in healthy people across ages. Broader study findings: Not knowing donor CMV status may have confounded expanded clonotype changes. Naive CD4+ cell counts and diversity both ran higher in long-lived than in aged donors.

Germline V gives CDR1 ENHRY, CDR2 SYGVKD. Trimming took 4 bases from V and 1 from J; bases not matched to a gene: 4. This CDR3 region has 15 residues. It was about 9.4 milliliters of peripheral blood that were drawn from each donor. The authors ran a second PCR of roughly 6 to 12 cycles using a sample-barcoded 5' primer and a J-beta primer mix. A template-switch adaptor that had 12 random nucleotides put a tag on each cDNA molecule. TCRdb re-derived calls from the 5' RACE reads in MiXCR, one entry per CDR3 protein. The table lists about 1.1 million distinct CDR3 sequences, 30% to 40% of them singletons, with about an eighth in the top ten.

The J gene is TRBJ1-3, the V gene TRBV10-3, with 7 bases that match TRBD1. The sequenced material came from blood. This receptor was taken from a man between 18 and 35 years old in good health. In DNA, the CDR3 is TGTGCCATCAGTGGACAGGGTTCGTCTGGAAACACCATATATTTT. Translation gives CAISGQGSSGNTIYF.